Below, one T cell receptor beta chain is given with its context. As yet, its antigen is unknown. This entry is derived from a study of cytomegalovirus exposure and HLA in healthy donors. Overall study findings and caveats: In an earlier analysis, most TCR beta V segments were productive about 90% or about 30% of the time. When analyzed later, the rates of TCR association showed variation by HLA locus, with DRB1 the most and HLA-C the fewest. What a later analysis showed was that several of the most significant clusters appeared linked to common viral pathogens.

Vbeta (60) and Jbeta (13) primers were used in the PCR. Here immunoSEQ multiplex PCR was the method, and the copy in TCRdb shows in-frame clones only, minus some. Of 40,000 or so clones in the sample, 90% to 95% were seen once. Germline CDR1 SGDLS, CDR2 YYNGEE. V shed 3 bases, J shed 5 bases, and the junction held 9 bases outside the gene matches. CDR3 length equals 16 residues. The specimen was PBMCs. The receptor's source is a woman between 18 and 29 years old in good health and CMV-seronegative. The genes are TRBV9 and TRBJ2-7; 12 nucleotides align to TRBD1. CDR3 DNA: TGTGCCAGCAGCGGCCCCGGGACAGGGGGCTTCCACGAGCAGTACTTC. Its translation is CASSGPGTGGFHEQYF.